Each of the 2 T cell receptor beta chains below was sequenced from the same sample in a study of blood T cell repertoires in COVID-19. Sequencing was performed with immunoSEQ multiplex PCR; in TCRdb, only in-frame clones are kept and a portion is missing. The sample includes 95,000 to 130,000 clones, 75% to 95% seen only once; the top ten take less than 2%. Material for sequencing was peripheral blood. The source of these receptors is a human donor with active COVID-19. The donor label of this sample is uncertain.

The genes are TRBV6-6 and TRBJ1-6, with D perhaps TRBD1 (5 bases). The V gene lost 0 bases and the J gene lost 8 bases, with 11 bases spanning the gap. This CDR3 comprises 15 residues. Germline V CDR1 and CDR2: MNHNY, SVGAGI (reference sequence). The CDR3 protein is CASSYSPGEHSPLHF. As DNA, the CDR3 is TGTGCCAGCAGTTACTCGCCGGGGGAACATTCACCCCTCCACTTT.

The chain has TRBV18 and TRBJ1-2; maybe TRBD1 (5 bases). The CDR3 covers 15 residues. V was shortened by 3 bases and J by 4 bases, with 15 bases between the two germline ends. CDR1 is KGHSH, CDR2 LQKENI, per germline. This CDR3 is CASSPAREGAYGYTF. In DNA form, the CDR3 reads TGTGCCAGCTCACCGGCAAGGGAAGGGGCCTATGGCTACACCTTC. Together with reference TRBV18 and TRBJ1-2, the CDR3 gives the full variable domain: NAGVMQNPRHLVRRRGQEARLRCSPMKGHSHVYWYRQLPEEGLKFMVYLQKENIIDESGMPKERFSAEFPKEGPSILRIQQVVRGDSAAYFCASSPAREGAYGYTFGSGTRLTVV.